This entry lists 4 T cell receptor beta chains sequenced from one sample in a study of shared clonotypes between healthy human individuals. Libraries were prepared by immunoSEQ multiplex PCR; TCRdb keeps only in-frame clonotypes and omits some of them. The data contain about 380,000 clones, about 96% of them singletons. Sequenced material: memory CD8+ T cells sorted from blood. Subset indicated: CD45RO+ cells pooled with CCR7-negative TemRA cells. The receptors were gathered from a man aged 25-45 years in good health.

The V gene is TRBV5-1, the J gene TRBJ1-2; a possible D gene is TRBD1 (5 bases). V gave up 1 base and J gave up 6 bases, with 13 bases separating them. CDR3 length: 14 residues. Per germline, CDR1 SGHRS and CDR2 YFSETQ. CDR3 DNA sequence: TGCGCCAGCAGCTTGAGGGGACCGGCGGATGGCTACACCTTC. Protein: CASSLRGPADGYTF.

This chain uses TRBV19 with TRBJ1-5; a weak D match, TRBD1 (6 bases). With 6 bases removed from V and 3 bases from J, the gap between germline ends came to 12 bases. CDR1 is LNHDA, CDR2 SQIVND, per germline (reference sequence). This CDR3 spans 14 amino acids. This chain's CDR3 is CASSKQGNNQPQHF. CDR3 DNA sequence: TGTGCCAGTAGCAAACAGGGAAACAATCAGCCCCAGCATTTT.

Worth noting for this clone: Other DNA sequences of this sample code for an identical CDR3. The V gene is TRBV11-3, the J gene TRBJ2-1; D gene uncertain. The CDR3 has 13 amino acids. Trimming left V 3 bases short and J 0 bases short, with 3 bases between. Germline V gives CDR1 SGHNT, CDR2 YENEEA. The CDR3 loop reads CASSLDSYNEQFF. CDR3 nucleotides: TGTGCCAGCAGCTTGGACTCCTACAATGAGCAGTTCTTC.

This chain joins TRBV7-9 and TRBJ2-1; 7 nucleotides match TRBD2. There are 16 residues in the CDR3. Per germline, CDR1 SEHNR and CDR2 FQNEAQ (reference sequence). With V trimmed by 0 bases and J by 4 bases, 6 bases remained unmatched. The DNA for the CDR3 is TGTGCCAGCAGCTTAGCTAGCGGGTACAGGTACAATGAGCAGTTCTTC. Protein: CASSLASGYRYNEQFF.